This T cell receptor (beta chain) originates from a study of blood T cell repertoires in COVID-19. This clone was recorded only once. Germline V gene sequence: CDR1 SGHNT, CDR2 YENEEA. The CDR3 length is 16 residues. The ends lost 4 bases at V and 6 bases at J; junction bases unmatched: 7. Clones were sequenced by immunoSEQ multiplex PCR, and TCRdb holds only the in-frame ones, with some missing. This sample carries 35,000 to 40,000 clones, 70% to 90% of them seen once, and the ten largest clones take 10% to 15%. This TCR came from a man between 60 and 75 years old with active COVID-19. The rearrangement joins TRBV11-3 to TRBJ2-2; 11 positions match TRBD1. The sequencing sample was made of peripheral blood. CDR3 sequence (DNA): TGTGCCAGCAGCTACCGGACAGGGGGCGCAGCCGGGGAGCTGTTTTTT. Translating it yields CASSYRTGGAAGELFF.